This TCR beta chain was documented in a study of CD8 T cells in ankylosing spondylitis. Overall study results and limits: Some of the motif variants had earlier been found in reactive arthritis patients' fluid and blood. Ankylosing spondylitis blood seemed to carry a telltale TCR beta motif made of eight or nine highly homologous variants. Significant enrichment of disease-linked clones was reported in matched ankylosing spondylitis synovial fluid.

MiXCR was run by TCRdb on the 5' RACE reads, yielding one entry per CDR3 protein. The sample carries around 890,000 distinct CDR3 sequences, approximately 12% recorded once. CDR3 length: 18 residues. Germline V lookup: CDR1 LGHDT, CDR2 YNNKEL (reference sequence). V was pared by 0 bases and J by 5 bases, with 20 bases between. As for this clonotype: No antigen is known for it.

V gene TRBV3-1 combines with J gene TRBJ2-1, with a tentative D call TRBD2 (7 bases). This TCR came from a male donor with ankylosing spondylitis. Specimen: blood, either unsorted or a sorted T cell fraction (not recorded which). The CDR3 reads CASSQDPQGRENHNEQFF. The CDR3 DNA follows: TGTGCCAGCAGCCAAGATCCCCAGGGGCGGGAGAACCACAATGAGCAGTTCTTC.